This T cell receptor (beta chain) is drawn from a study of blood T cell repertoires in COVID-19. Across the study: Sources were T cells, B-cell-depleted T cells, or PBMCs; the material itself was cDNA or gDNA.

The V gene's germline CDR1 is SGHNT and CDR2 YYREEE (reference sequence). J was trimmed by 3 bases and V by 0 bases; bases with no gene match: 3. This CDR3 spans 14 amino acids. Sequenced by immunoSEQ multiplex PCR; TCRdb stores in-frame clones only, minus some. The sample yields about 120,000 clones, 88% seen once. V and J are TRBV5-4 and TRBJ2-7; 7 bases match TRBD2. The specimen was peripheral blood. This TCR was sampled from a woman between 45 and 65 years old with active or convalescent COVID-19. The CDR3 loop is CASSLGGSIYEQYF. For the CDR3, the DNA is TGTGCCAGCAGCTTGGGCGGGAGCATCTACGAGCAGTACTTC.